This is a list of T cell receptor beta chains from one sample in a study of T cell responses to AZD1222 COVID-19 vaccine. TCRdb keeps only in-frame clones here, not all; method: immunoSEQ multiplex PCR. The data show approximately 100,000 clones, with approximately 90% seen just once and around 10% held by the top ten. The sequencing here drew on peripheral blood, taken on day 0 of AZD1222 vaccination. The receptors were sampled from an adult in good health. CDR3s include the opening cysteine and the closing phenylalanine or tryptophan. The D gene is left open where the match is weak. Expanded clones get a size class; other rows say once, few or many, or leave the size out.

V	size	D	J	DNA	CDR3
TRBV6-5	NA	NA	TRBJ2-7	TGTGCCAGCAGTTACGCAACGGGGGGCTGGAACGAGCAGTACTTC	CASSYATGGWNEQYF
TRBV28	NA	TRBD1	TRBJ1-1	TGTGCCAGTCTCAGGGGGCTGGGCACTGAAGCTTTCTTT	CASLRGLGTEAFF
TRBV27	NA	NA	TRBJ2-3	TGTGCCAGCAGCGTCGACTACTTCACAGATACGCAGTATTTT	CASSVDYFTDTQYF
TRBV2	NA	NA	TRBJ2-7	TGTGCCAGCAGTAGGGGGGTATCCTACGAGCAGTACTTC	CASSRGVSYEQYF
TRBV15	NA	NA	TRBJ1-6	TGTGCCACCAGCAGAGGCGATCAGGGCCCCTATAATTCACCCCTCCACTTT	CATSRGDQGPYNSPLHF
TRBV9	once	NA	TRBJ2-1	TGTGCCAGCAGCGCCGGCTATCCGCGGCGTAATGAGCAGTTCTTC	CASSAGYPRRNEQFF
TRBV28	few	NA	TRBJ2-1	TGTGCCAGCAGCCTTACCCACGGGGTTTACAATGAGCAGTTCTTC	CASSLTHGVYNEQFF
TRBV28	NA	NA	TRBJ2-7	TGTGCCAGCAGACCTAGGGGACTCTCCTACGAGCAGTACTTC	CASRPRGLSYEQYF
TRBV11-2	NA	NA	TRBJ2-1	TGTGCCAGCAGCTCTCGCCTTAGGGGGAGCTCCTACAATGAGCAGTTCTTC	CASSSRLRGSSYNEQFF
TRBV24-1	NA	TRBD2	TRBJ2-1	TGTGCCACCAGTGACGCCCTAGGGGCGGGAGGGCCGTTAGTGCAGTTCTTC	CATSDALGAGGPLVQFF
TRBV7-2	once	NA	TRBJ2-2	TGTGCCAGCAGCTTATTTGCGGTGGGCACCGGGGAGCTGTTTTTT	CASSLFAVGTGELFF
TRBV9	once	TRBD2	TRBJ2-1	TGTGCCAGCAGTCTTACTAGCGGGGCATACAATGAGCAGTTCTTC	CASSLTSGAYNEQFF
TRBV28	NA	NA	TRBJ2-1	TGTGCCAGCAGTCACAGGGGGCGGGGGGACAATGAGCAGTTCTTC	CASSHRGRGDNEQFF
TRBV5-1	NA	NA	TRBJ1-4	TGCGCCAGCAGCCCCTCGGGGGGTCGAGAAAAACTGTTTTTT	CASSPSGGREKLFF
TRBV30	NA	NA	TRBJ1-2	TGTGCCTGGAGAAGGCTTGCAGGCTCTGGCTACACCTTC	CAWRRLAGSGYTF
TRBV2	NA	NA	TRBJ1-3	TGTGCCAGCAGTGAACAGGCGATACGCTCTGGAAACACCATATATTTT	CASSEQAIRSGNTIYF
TRBV10-2	once	TRBD2	TRBJ2-3	TGCGCCAGCAAGGGAACTGGCGGGAGTACAGATACGCAGTATTTT	CASKGTGGSTDTQYF
TRBV24-1	NA	TRBD2	TRBJ2-3	TGTGCCACCAGTGGAACTAGCGGGAGGCCTAGCACAGATACGCAGTATTTT	CATSGTSGRPSTDTQYF
TRBV11-1	NA	TRBD1	TRBJ1-1	TGTGCCAGCAGCTCCGAGAGGGGGCGAACAGCTGAAGCTTTCTTT	CASSSERGRTAEAFF
TRBV5-4	NA	TRBD2	TRBJ2-1	TGTGCCAGCAGCTCATCTAGCGGGAGTCGTCATGAGCAGTTCTTC	CASSSSSGSRHEQFF
TRBV15	NA	NA	TRBJ2-5	TGTGCCACCAGCACCAGGCAGGGGCTCGGGGAGACCCAGTACTTC	CATSTRQGLGETQYF
TRBV5-4	NA	NA	TRBJ1-2	TGTGCCAGCAGCTTGAGTTGGACTAACTATGGCTACACCTTC	CASSLSWTNYGYTF
TRBV20-1	NA	NA	TRBJ2-1	TGCAGTGCTACGCTAATAGATGAGCAGTTCTTC	CSATLIDEQFF
TRBV4-2	NA	TRBD2	TRBJ2-7	TGTGCCAGCAGCCTCCTCGGGACTAGCGCCAACTTCCCCTACGAGCAGTACTTC	CASSLLGTSANFPYEQYF
TRBV11-2	NA	NA	TRBJ2-2	TGTGCCAGCAGCAAGGGACCCGTGAACACCGGGGAGCTGTTTTTT	CASSKGPVNTGELFF
TRBV2	NA	NA	TRBJ1-5	TGTGCCAGCAGTGAAGCCGGGCAGCCCCAGCATTTT	CASSEAGQPQHF
TRBV7-9	NA	TRBD2	TRBJ2-5	TGTGCCAGCAGCCCTAGGACTAGCTGGGCCTTCAAGGGAGAGACCCAGTACTTC	CASSPRTSWAFKGETQYF
TRBV7-8	NA	NA	TRBJ1-1	TGTGCCAGCAGCTTAGGGGGAAGGGGGGTGAACACTGAAGCTTTCTTT	CASSLGGRGVNTEAFF
TRBV30	NA	TRBD1	TRBJ1-6	TGTGCCTGTAGGACAGGGGGCAAGAATTCACCCCTCCACTTT	CACRTGGKNSPLHF
TRBV20-1	NA	NA	TRBJ1-1	TGCAGTGCTAGTGAGGGAGGGTCCACTGAAGCTTTCTTT	CSASEGGSTEAFF
TRBV7-2	NA	TRBD2	TRBJ2-7	TGTGCCAGCAGCTTCGGGACTAACTCCTACGAGCAGTACTTC	CASSFGTNSYEQYF
TRBV18	NA	TRBD1	TRBJ2-5	TGTGCCAGCTCTCCGAGGGACAGGGGGCGAGAGACCCAGTACTTC	CASSPRDRGRETQYF
TRBV12-3/TRBV12-4	NA	NA	TRBJ2-2	TGTGCCAGCAGTTTTGAGTATTCCGGGGAGCTGTTTTTT	CASSFEYSGELFF
TRBV27	few	TRBD2	TRBJ2-7	TGTGCCAGCAGTCCCCTAGCGGGACCGCCTGGCTTTCAGTACTTC	CASSPLAGPPGFQYF
TRBV7-2	NA	NA	TRBJ2-3	TGTGCCAGCAGCTTAGTCGCGGGCACAGATACGCAGTATTTT	CASSLVAGTDTQYF
TRBV7-2	NA	TRBD1	TRBJ2-7	TGTGCCAGCAGCTCATCACAGGGGAGCTCCTACGAGCAGTACTTC	CASSSSQGSSYEQYF
TRBV2	NA	NA	TRBJ2-1	TGTGCCAGCGGGAGACGGGACCTAGATGACAATGAGCAGTTCTTC	CASGRRDLDDNEQFF
TRBV24-1	NA	NA	TRBJ2-6	TGTGCCACCAGTGATTTTACAACCTCTGGGGCCAACGTCCTGACTTTC	CATSDFTTSGANVLTF
TRBV2	once	TRBD1	TRBJ1-6	TGTGCCAGCACCCGGACAGGGGGAGGTAATAATTCACCCCTCCACTTT	CASTRTGGGNNSPLHF
TRBV30	NA	NA	TRBJ1-1	TGTGCCCAAGGGCGGATGAACACTGAAGCTTTCTTT	CAQGRMNTEAFF
TRBV27	NA	NA	TRBJ2-6	TGTGCCAGCAGACCCCTCGGGGAGCCTGGGGCCAACGTCCTGACTTTC	CASRPLGEPGANVLTF
TRBV15	NA	TRBD2	TRBJ2-3	TGTGCCACCAGCAGAGATTTGACTAGCGGGTACAGAGGGGGCACAGATACGCAGTATTTT	CATSRDLTSGYRGGTDTQYF
TRBV3-1/TRBV3-2	NA	NA	TRBJ1-6	TGTGCCAGCAGCCCCCAGGAGGGGCCTAATTCACCCCTCCACTTT	CASSPQEGPNSPLHF
TRBV18	NA	TRBD2	TRBJ2-1	TGTGCCAGCTCACCACCGGGACTAGCGGAGTACAATGAGCAGTTCTTC	CASSPPGLAEYNEQFF
TRBV30	once	NA	TRBJ1-1	TGTGCCTGGAGGAGGGACTTTCTAGGGAACACTGAAGCTTTCTTT	CAWRRDFLGNTEAFF
TRBV28	NA	NA	TRBJ1-4	TGTGCCAGCCGGATCGTTGGGGTTTCAACTAATGAAAAACTGTTTTTT	CASRIVGVSTNEKLFF
TRBV6-4	NA	NA	TRBJ1-6	TGTGCCAGCAGTCTAGACACCTATAATTCACCCCTCCACTTT	CASSLDTYNSPLHF
TRBV24-1	NA	TRBD1	TRBJ2-1	TGTGCCACCAGTGAGGACAGGGGGTCCTACAATGAGCAGTTCTTC	CATSEDRGSYNEQFF
TRBV5-1	NA	TRBD1	TRBJ2-1	TGCGCCAGCAGTGGGACAGGGTTGGTCAATGAGCAGTTCTTC	CASSGTGLVNEQFF
TRBV9	NA	NA	TRBJ2-6	TGTGCCAGCAGCGTAGGAAGCAGGGGATGGACCTCTGGGGCCAACGTCCTGACTTTC	CASSVGSRGWTSGANVLTF
TRBV5-1	NA	NA	TRBJ2-5	TGCGCCAGCAGCTTGGAATATGGGCTAAAAGAGACCCAGTACTTC	CASSLEYGLKETQYF
TRBV27	NA	TRBD1	TRBJ1-1	TGTGCCAGCAGTCCACAGGGGGCCCCGAACACTGAAGCTTTCTTT	CASSPQGAPNTEAFF
TRBV19	NA	NA	TRBJ1-6	TGTGCCAGTAGTCCCCGACAGGCCCTCAATTCACCCCTCCACTTT	CASSPRQALNSPLHF
TRBV28	NA	TRBD1	TRBJ1-1	TGTGCCAGCAGAATGACAGGGGGAGTTTTTGAAGCTTTCTTT	CASRMTGGVFEAFF
TRBV10-3	NA	TRBD2	TRBJ2-5	TGTGCCATCAGTGAGTCCGGGACTAATGGGGAGACCCAGTACTTC	CAISESGTNGETQYF